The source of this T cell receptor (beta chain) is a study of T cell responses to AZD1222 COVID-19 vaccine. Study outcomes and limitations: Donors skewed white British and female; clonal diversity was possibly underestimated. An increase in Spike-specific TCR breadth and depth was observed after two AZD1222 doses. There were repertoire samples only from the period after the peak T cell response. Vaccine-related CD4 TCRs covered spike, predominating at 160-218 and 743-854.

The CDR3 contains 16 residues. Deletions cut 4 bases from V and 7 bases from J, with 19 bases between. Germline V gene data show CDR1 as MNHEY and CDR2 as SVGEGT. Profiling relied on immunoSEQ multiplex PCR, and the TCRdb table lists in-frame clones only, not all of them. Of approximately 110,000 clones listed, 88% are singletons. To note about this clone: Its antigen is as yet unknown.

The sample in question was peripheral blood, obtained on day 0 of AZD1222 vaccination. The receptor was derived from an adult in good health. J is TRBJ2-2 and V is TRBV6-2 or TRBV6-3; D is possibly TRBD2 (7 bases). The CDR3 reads CASSSLSGGDIGELFF. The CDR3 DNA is TGTGCCAGCAGTTCACTCTCGGGGGGCGATATCGGGGAGCTGTTTTTT.